This note documents a single T cell receptor beta chain sequence. CDR1 and CDR2 (germline): SQVTM, ANQGSEA. The V end lost 0 bases, the J end lost 7 bases, and 22 bases lay between the germline ends. The CDR3 is made up of 16 amino acids. The data were taken from a study of T cells in Graves' hyperthyroidism and ophthalmopathy. Amplification of TCR beta CDR3 regions used RNA as the template. HTBI primers drove first-round RT-PCR of the TCR CDR3. TCRdb passed the multiplex PCR reads through MiXCR, listing each CDR3 protein once. The data contain approximately 590,000 distinct CDR3 sequences, approximately 44% of them singletons. Newly diagnosed patients aged 18 to 65 had hyperthyroidism of under 2 months' duration.

The rearrangement joins TRBV29-1 to TRBJ2-7; TRBD2 is a possible D gene (8 bases). This TCR was sampled from a woman aged 18-29 years with Graves' hyperthyroidism. The sequenced sample was peripheral blood or thyroid tissue (not recorded which). The CDR3 here is CSVEDRGGGSGIEQYF. CDR3 DNA: TGCAGCGTTGAAGATCGAGGGGGCGGTAGCGGGATTGAGCAGTACTTC.